Listed here are 8 T cell receptor beta chains from one sample, sequenced in a study of cytomegalovirus exposure and HLA in healthy donors. Measured with immunoSEQ multiplex PCR; TCRdb has only the in-frame clones, and not every one. In the table there are 200,000 to 250,000 clones, approximately 83% of which are singletons. What was sequenced was PBMCs. The source is a woman aged 25 to 39 in good health and CMV-seropositive.

This clone was observed once. The J gene is TRBJ2-2, the V gene TRBV6-5; 9 bases align to TRBD1. The CDR3 is made up of 16 amino acids. Germline V gene lookup returns CDR1 MNHEY and CDR2 SVGAGI. V lost 3 bases, J lost 5 bases, and 7 bases stayed unmatched. CDR3 in DNA: TGTGCCAGCAGTTATGCTACACAGGGGGCGACCGGGGAGCTGTTTTTT. This codes for CASSYATQGATGELFF.

This chain links TRBV19 with TRBJ1-3; D might be TRBD1 (5 bases). CDR3 size: 14 residues. Germline CDR1 LNHDA, CDR2 SQIVND (reference sequence). The V gene lost 3 bases and the J gene lost 2 bases, with 8 bases spanning the gap. The CDR3 loop reads CASSIAGPGNTIYF. CDR3 sequence (DNA): TGTGCCAGTAGTATCGCAGGGCCTGGAAACACCATATATTTT.

As concerns this clone: In the same sample, other DNA sequences code for this CDR3. The rearrangement joins TRBV6-4 to TRBJ2-3, with no clear D. Germline V gene lookup returns CDR1 MRHNA and CDR2 SNTAGT. V lost 3 bases to trimming and J lost 2 bases, with 6 bases between them. The CDR3 loop spans 13 amino acids. Here the CDR3 DNA reads TGTGCCAGCAGTGATTCGGACACAGATACGCAGTATTTT. It yields the protein CASSDSDTDTQYF.

The chain carries TRBV15 and TRBJ1-1; D gene uncertain. The CDR3 covers 14 residues. Germline V CDR1 and CDR2: LNHNV, YYDKDF (reference sequence). Trimming stripped 0 bases from V and 3 bases from J, with 8 bases between. The CDR3 loop is CATSRDPGYTEAFF. CDR3 in DNA: TGTGCCACCAGCAGAGATCCCGGGTACACTGAAGCTTTCTTT.

The chain links TRBV11-2 to TRBJ2-6; 7 nucleotides line up with TRBD1. J was trimmed by 0 bases and V by 5 bases; bases with no gene match: 7. Germline assignment: CDR1 SGHAT and CDR2 FQNNGV. CDR3 length: 17 residues. This CDR3 is CASSHGDSFSGANVLTF. CDR3 in DNA: TGTGCCAGCAGCCACGGGGACAGTTTCTCTGGGGCCAACGTCCTGACTTTC. Together with reference TRBV11-2 and TRBJ2-6, the CDR3 gives the full variable domain: EAGVAQSPRYKIIEKRQSVAFWCNPISGHATLYWYQQILGQGPKLLIQFQNNGVVDDSQLPKDRFSAERLKGVDSTLKIQPAKLEDSAVYLCASSHGDSFSGANVLTFGAGSRLTVL.

The V call is TRBV28, the J call TRBJ2-7; TRBD1 agrees at 7 bases. V shed 0 bases, J shed 3 bases, and the junction held 23 bases outside the gene matches. CDR3 length equals 21 residues. Germline assignment: CDR1 MDHEN and CDR2 SYDVKM. The CDR3 reads CASSLWTGQKELETAGYEQYF. The CDR3 nucleotides are TGTGCCAGCAGTTTATGGACAGGGCAGAAGGAATTAGAGACGGCCGGCTACGAGCAGTACTTC.

This chain connects TRBV27 to TRBJ1-5, with a possible D match to TRBD1 (6 bases). The CDR3 loop spans 13 amino acids. Trimming stripped 7 bases from V and 2 bases from J, with 9 bases between. Germline V gives CDR1 MNHEY, CDR2 SMNVEV (reference sequence). The CDR3 spells CASTGGGNQPQHF. CDR3 nucleotides: TGTGCCAGCACCGGGGGCGGCAATCAGCCCCAGCATTTT.

This sequence joins TRBV30 and TRBJ1-1, with D perhaps TRBD1 (5 bases). The V gene's germline CDR1 is GTSNPN and CDR2 SVGIG (reference sequence). The CDR3 is 13 amino acids. V was shortened by 5 bases and J by 2 bases, with 12 bases between the two germline ends. CDR3 region: CAWGLGGNTEAFF. The CDR3, as DNA: TGTGCCTGGGGTCTGGGGGGAAACACTGAAGCTTTCTTT.